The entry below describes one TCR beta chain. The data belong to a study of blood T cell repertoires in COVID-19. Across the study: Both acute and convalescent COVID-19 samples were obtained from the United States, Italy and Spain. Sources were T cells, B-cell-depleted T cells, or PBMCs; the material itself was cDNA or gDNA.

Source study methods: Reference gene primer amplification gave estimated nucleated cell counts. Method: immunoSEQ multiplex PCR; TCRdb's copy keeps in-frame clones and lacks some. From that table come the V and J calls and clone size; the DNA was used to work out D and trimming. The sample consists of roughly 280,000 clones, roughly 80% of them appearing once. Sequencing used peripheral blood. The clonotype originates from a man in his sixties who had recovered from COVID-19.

CDR3 bases: TGTGCCAGCAGCTTAAACGACAGGGGAGGAAACACCATATATTTT. It yields the protein CASSLNDRGGNTIYF. This chain links TRBV7-3 with TRBJ1-3, with 8 positions matching TRBD1. The CDR3 contains 15 residues. V lost 1 base, J lost 4 bases, and 3 bases stayed unmatched. Germline V lookup: CDR1 SGHTA, CDR2 FQGTGA.